The 19 T cell receptor beta chains given below trace back to one sample, sequenced in a study of cytomegalovirus exposure and HLA in healthy donors. 60 Vbeta and 13 Jbeta primers were used in PCR. Only in-frame clones appear in the TCRdb table, and some are missing; sequencing was by immunoSEQ multiplex PCR. The sample holds under 150,000 clones, about 76% seen once. The sample comprised PBMCs. These receptors were obtained from a woman between 35 and 50 years old in good health and CMV-seronegative.

The CDR3 sequence: CASRAEGLTDTQYF. In DNA, the CDR3 is TGTGCCAGCAGAGCGGAGGGACTCACAGATACGCAGTATTTT. The chain carries TRBV6-5 and TRBJ2-3; tentative D call: TRBD2 (6 bases). Germline V gene data show CDR1 as MNHEY and CDR2 as SVGAGI. V lost 6 bases, J lost 2 bases, and 12 bases lay in between. This CDR3 region has 14 residues.

The gene calls are TRBV28 and TRBJ1-2, with 7 positions matching TRBD1. V was clipped by 3 bases and J by 7 bases; unmatched bases: 20. CDR1 is MDHEN and CDR2 is SYDVKM in the germline V gene. The CDR3 covers 18 residues. The CDR3 region has the DNA TGTGCCAGCAGTTTCGATCCTGGCCAGGGGGTGGGGGATTTTGGCTACACCTTC. This translates into CASSFDPGQGVGDFGYTF.

This clone was seen once. The J gene is TRBJ1-2, the V gene TRBV6-5; D is perhaps TRBD1 (5 bases). The V gene's germline CDR1 is MNHEY and CDR2 SVGAGI. V was trimmed by 2 bases and J by 0 bases, leaving 10 bases between them. This CDR3 spans 15 amino acids. CDR3 region: CASSYKGVPNYGYTF. CDR3 in DNA: TGTGCCAGCAGTTACAAAGGGGTTCCTAACTATGGCTACACCTTC.

The chain carries TRBV10-3 and TRBJ1-1, with D perhaps matching TRBD1 (5 bases). Between the trimmed V and J ends, which lost 4 bases and 2 bases, there was a span of 8 bases. Germline CDR1 ENHRY, CDR2 SYGVKD. CDR3 size: 13 residues. The DNA for the CDR3 is TGTGCCATCAGTGGTCAGGGAAACACTGAAGCTTTCTTT. Its translation: CAISGQGNTEAFF.

The V call is TRBV30, the J call TRBJ1-1; D gene uncertain. Trimming took 8 bases from V and 7 from J, leaving 5 bases between them. Germline V CDR1 and CDR2: GTSNPN, SVGIG (reference sequence). The CDR3 runs 8 residues. CDR3 region: CALNEAFF. CDR3 DNA: TGTGCCCTTAATGAAGCTTTCTTT. The variable domain in full, with the rest retrieved from reference TRBV30 and TRBJ1-1, is SQTIHQWPATLVQPVGSPLSLECTVEGTSNPNLYWYRQAAGRGLQLLFYSVGIGQISSEVPQNLSASRPQDRQFILSSKKLLLSDSGFYLCALNEAFFGQGTRLTVV.

The table lists this clone with a count of one. V gene TRBV9 combines with J gene TRBJ2-3; TRBD2 is a possible D gene (6 bases). Germline loops: CDR1 SGDLS, CDR2 YYNGEE. The CDR3 runs to 15 residues. The V gene lost 0 bases and the J gene lost 7 bases, with 15 bases spanning the gap. CDR3: CASSVARGTGNTQYF. In DNA, the CDR3 is TGTGCCAGCAGCGTAGCTCGGGGGACCGGGAATACGCAGTATTTT.

The V call is TRBV7-3, the J call TRBJ1-2, with D tentatively TRBD1 (6 bases). The CDR3 length is 14 residues. The germline CDR1 and CDR2 sequences are SGHTA and FQGTGA. V lost 0 bases and J 5 bases, leaving 10 bases between the germline ends. For the CDR3, the DNA is TGTGCCAGCAGCTTAACAGGGGGAGGGTATGGCTACACCTTC. Amino acid sequence: CASSLTGGGYGYTF.

CDR3 region: CASSVSGGGNYEQYF. CDR3 DNA: TGTGCCAGCAGTGTTTCTGGCGGGGGGAACTACGAGCAGTACTTC. This sequence joins TRBV6-1 and TRBJ2-7, with 8 bases aligning to TRBD2. V lost 4 bases to trimming and J lost 3 bases; unmatched junction nucleotides: 8. CDR3 length: 15 amino acids. Germline loops: CDR1 MNHNS, CDR2 SASEGT.

The chain combines TRBV2 with TRBJ2-3, with D possibly being TRBD1 (6 bases). The germline CDR1 and CDR2 sequences are SNHLY and FYNNEI. Trimming cost V 1 base and J 6 bases, with 14 bases left between them. The CDR3 covers 15 residues. The CDR3 region is CASSEDPAGADTQYF. As DNA, the CDR3 is TGTGCCAGCAGTGAAGACCCCGCAGGGGCCGATACGCAGTATTTT.

This clone was detected only once. The chain combines TRBV2 with TRBJ2-2, with a tentative D call TRBD2 (6 bases). There are 15 residues in the CDR3. The V end lost 7 bases, the J end lost 0 bases, and 12 bases lay between the germline ends. Germline values: CDR1 SNHLY, CDR2 FYNNEI. In DNA form, the CDR3 reads TGTGCCAGCAATCGCGGGGCGACGAACACCGGGGAGCTGTTTTTT. Protein sequence: CASNRGATNTGELFF.

This chain joins TRBV6-5 and TRBJ2-5; 8 nucleotides line up with TRBD2. The CDR3 has 15 residues. V lost 6 bases and J lost 2; bases outside the gene matches: 8. Per germline, CDR1 MNHEY and CDR2 SVGAGI. In DNA form, the CDR3 reads TGTGCCAGCAGGGAGGCGGGGGGTGTGCAAGAGACCCAGTACTTC. Translated: CASREAGGVQETQYF.

This chain joins TRBV7-9 and TRBJ1-3, with D possibly TRBD1 on 6 matching bases. V shed 4 bases and J shed 5 bases, with 12 bases lying between them. Germline CDR1 and CDR2: SEHNR and FQNEAQ (reference sequence). The CDR3 totals 14 residues. The DNA for the CDR3 is TGTGCCAGCAGCTCGACGGACAGCAGAAACACCATATATTTT. It translates to CASSSTDSRNTIYF.

V usage is TRBV2 and J usage is TRBJ1-3; TRBD1 is a possible D gene (5 bases). Trimming cost V 6 bases and J 0 bases, with 12 bases left between them. The CDR3 extends over 15 amino acids. The germline gives CDR1 SNHLY, CDR2 FYNNEI. DNA for the CDR3: TGTGCCAGCAGCGCCGACAGTCTCTCTGGAAACACCATATATTTT. This encodes CASSADSLSGNTIYF.

This clone has only one observation. The rearrangement uses TRBV5-6 and TRBJ2-1; D unresolved. The CDR3 contains 15 residues. The germline V gene encodes CDR1 SGHDT and CDR2 YYEEEE. Trimming removed 3 bases from V and 1 base from J, with 11 bases in between. DNA of the CDR3: TGTGCCAGCAGCTCAGTCTCCTCGTCCTACAATGAGCAGTTCTTC. Encoded protein: CASSSVSSSYNEQFF.

This clone was seen a few times. The J gene is TRBJ2-5, the V gene TRBV7-2; 8 bases map to TRBD1. CDR1 and CDR2 (germline): SGHTA, FQGNSA. J was trimmed by 11 bases and V by 6 bases; bases with no gene match: 23. This CDR3 comprises 17 residues. The CDR3: CASRGPGQGRGPGEQYF. The CDR3 DNA follows: TGTGCCAGCAGGGGGCCTGGACAGGGAAGAGGTCCGGGAGAGCAGTACTTC.

This chain links TRBV5-1 with TRBJ1-1, with 7 bases aligning to TRBD1. This CDR3 is built from 15 residues. CDR1 is SGHRS, CDR2 YFSETQ, per germline. V trimming: 1 base; J trimming: 4 bases; junction bases outside the gene matches: 7. DNA of the CDR3: TGCGCCAGCAGCTTGTTGGCAGGGGGGATCACTGAAGCTTTCTTT. It codes for CASSLLAGGITEAFF.

This clone was seen only a few times. The V gene is TRBV7-2, the J gene TRBJ1-4, with a weak D call TRBD1 (5 bases). V was cut by 3 bases and J by 8 bases, with 16 bases left in between. Germline values: CDR1 SGHTA, CDR2 FQGNSA. The CDR3 loop spans 15 amino acids. CDR3 sequence (DNA): TGTGCCAGCAGCTTCCAGGCAGGGTCGGACGAAAAACTGTTTTTT. Protein: CASSFQAGSDEKLFF.

This chain uses TRBV5-1 with TRBJ1-2; 10 nucleotides agree with TRBD1. The CDR3 has 16 residues. Germline lookup yields CDR1 SGHRS and CDR2 YFSETQ. The V gene end was trimmed by 3 bases and the J gene end by 4 bases; junction bases not matched to a gene: 9. The CDR3 spells CASSSTTGGFRYGYTF. In nucleotides, the CDR3 is TGCGCCAGCAGCTCAACGACAGGGGGCTTTCGCTATGGCTACACCTTC. Based on the CDR3 plus reference TRBV5-1 and TRBJ1-2, the full variable domain is KAGVTQTPRYLIKTRGQQVTLSCSPISGHRSVSWYQQTPGQGLQFLFEYFSETQRNKGNFPGRFSGRQFSNSRSEMNVSTLELGDSALYLCASSSTTGGFRYGYTFGSGTRLTVV.

This chain connects TRBV6-5 to TRBJ1-2; TRBD1 might be the D (5 bases). CDR3 length equals 13 residues. With 7 bases removed from V and 6 bases from J, the gap between germline ends came to 15 bases. The germline V gene has CDR1 MNHEY and CDR2 SVGAGI. The CDR3 nucleotides are TGTGCCAGCAATGGGGCGGGATGGAATGGCTACACCTTC. This sequence encodes CASNGAGWNGYTF.